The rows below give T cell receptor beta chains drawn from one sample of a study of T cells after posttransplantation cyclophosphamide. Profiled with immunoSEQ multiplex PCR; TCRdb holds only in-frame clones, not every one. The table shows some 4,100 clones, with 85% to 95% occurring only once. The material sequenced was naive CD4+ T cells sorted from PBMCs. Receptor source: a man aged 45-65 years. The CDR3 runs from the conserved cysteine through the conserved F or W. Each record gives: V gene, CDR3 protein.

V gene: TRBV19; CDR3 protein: CASSIGLMRDGYTF
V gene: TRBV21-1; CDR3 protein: CASSKSWQGLVDGYTF
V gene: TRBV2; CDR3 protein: CASRGRGDTGELFF
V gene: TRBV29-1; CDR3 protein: CSGKMDRNTGELFF
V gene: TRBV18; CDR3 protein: CASSEVGETQYF
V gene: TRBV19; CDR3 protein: CASRTTGGIGNTIYF
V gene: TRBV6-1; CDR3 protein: CASSETGFYGYTF
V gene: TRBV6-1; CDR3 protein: CASSVTPGVAYEQYF
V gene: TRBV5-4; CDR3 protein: CASRDSPSDTQYF
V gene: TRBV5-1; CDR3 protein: CASSLAVGAEKLFF
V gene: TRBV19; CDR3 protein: CASSIGVAATYSNQPQHF
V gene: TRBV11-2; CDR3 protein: CASSRGGLRDTQYF
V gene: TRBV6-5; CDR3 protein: CASSYGGGSNQPQHF
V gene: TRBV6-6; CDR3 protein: CASSPDRDYEQYF
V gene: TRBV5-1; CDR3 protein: CASSLAGQGLNTLHF
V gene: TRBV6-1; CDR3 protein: CATLWGTGLNTEAFF
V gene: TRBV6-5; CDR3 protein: CASSSESRAYEQYF
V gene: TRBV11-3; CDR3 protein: CASSALGGTEAFF
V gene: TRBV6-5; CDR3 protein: CASSYSLAGNSYEQYF
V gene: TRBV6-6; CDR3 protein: CASSTQVLNSPLHF
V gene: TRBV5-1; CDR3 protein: CASSPPARTSSYPYNEQFF
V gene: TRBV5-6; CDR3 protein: CASSLGPTTANYGYTF
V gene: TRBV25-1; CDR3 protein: CASSAYQETQYF
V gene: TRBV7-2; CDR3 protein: CASSPDRDDTEAFF
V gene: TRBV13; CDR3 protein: CASSSPERALTAEAFF
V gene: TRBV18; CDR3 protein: CASSPVYGVQETQYF
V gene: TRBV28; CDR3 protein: CASTLTSPILNEQFF